These 29 T cell receptor beta chains came from one sample sequenced in a study of cytomegalovirus exposure and HLA in healthy donors. PCR used 60 Vbeta primers and 13 Jbeta primers. Using immunoSEQ multiplex PCR, the repertoire was profiled, and TCRdb retains in-frame clones only, with some absent. The sample has about 180,000 clones, about 78% seen once. Sequenced sample: PBMCs. These TCRs come from a man aged 60-69 years in good health and CMV-seronegative.

This clone has just a few counts. The chain combines TRBV27 with TRBJ1-4; 7 nucleotides agree with TRBD1. V gave up 6 bases and J gave up 8 bases; unmatched junction bases: 9. Germline V gene lookup returns CDR1 MNHEY and CDR2 SMNVEV (reference sequence). The CDR3 is 14 amino acids. The CDR3 loop reads CASRHGQAGEKLFF. For the CDR3, the DNA is TGTGCCAGCAGACACGGACAGGCTGGGGAAAAACTGTTTTTT.

This clone is a singleton in its sample. The chain links TRBV5-8 to TRBJ2-7; 8 bases map to TRBD1. Germline loops: CDR1 SGHTS, CDR2 YDEGEE. The V segment lost 2 bases and the J segment 5 bases; nucleotides outside the gene matches: 6. The CDR3 runs to 14 residues. In DNA form, the CDR3 reads TGTGCCAGCAGCTTTCAGGGGGCGGTGAACGAGCAGTACTTC. Translated, it gives CASSFQGAVNEQYF.

Comment on this clone: The junction differs from germline at one of its ends, possibly a read error. The rearrangement links TRBV30 to TRBJ1-2, with 7 bases that match TRBD1. This CDR3 contains 8 residues. CDR1 and CDR2 from the germline V gene are GTSNPN and SVGIG (reference sequence). Here the CDR3 reads CAAGGPAF. In nucleotides, the CDR3 is TGTGCCGCAGGGGGGCCCGCCTTC.

The V gene is TRBV7-6, the J gene TRBJ2-7, with unresolved D. Germline CDR1 reads SGHVS; CDR2 reads FNYEAQ. There are 14 residues in the CDR3. V was shortened by 5 bases and J by 1 base, with 12 bases between the two germline ends. The CDR3 DNA is TGTGCCAGCAGCCCCGACACGGTGTCCTACGAGCAGTACTTC. It specifies CASSPDTVSYEQYF.

The chain carries TRBV6-1 and TRBJ2-7, with D perhaps TRBD2 (6 bases). V dropped 1 base and J dropped 2 bases, with 12 bases sitting between them. Germline-derived CDR1 and CDR2 are MNHNS and SASEGT. The CDR3 contains 15 residues. The CDR3 here is CASSEGRATTYEQYF. The CDR3 DNA follows: TGTGCCAGCAGTGAAGGGAGGGCCACTACCTACGAGCAGTACTTC.

This chain uses TRBV19 with TRBJ1-2; the D gene is possibly TRBD1 (6 bases). Per the germline V gene, CDR1 is LNHDA and CDR2 is SQIVND (reference sequence). V was pared by 5 bases and J by 4 bases, with 20 bases between. The CDR3 is made up of 16 amino acids. This CDR3 is CASSGRTKGRGYGYTF. CDR3 nucleotides: TGTGCCAGTAGTGGGCGAACAAAGGGCAGGGGCTATGGCTACACCTTC.

The V and J genes are TRBV6-1 and TRBJ1-5, with D unresolved. The CDR3 has 13 amino acids. Germline V gives CDR1 MNHNS, CDR2 SASEGT. V lost 7 bases and J lost 2, with 9 bases in between. The CDR3 loop is CASKPPRNQPQHF. CDR3 nucleotides: TGTGCCAGCAAGCCACCCCGCAATCAGCCCCAGCATTTT.

On this clone itself: This specimen includes other DNA sequences encoding the same CDR3. The rearrangement joins TRBV30 to TRBJ1-2; 7 bases match TRBD1. Trimming took 3 bases from V and 3 from J; bases not matched to a gene: 10. CDR1 is GTSNPN and CDR2 is SVGIG in the germline V gene (reference sequence). The CDR3 loop spans 15 amino acids. CDR3 nucleotide sequence: TGTGCCTGGAGCGTGGGGAGCAGGGGGTACTATGGCTACACCTTC. Translating it yields CAWSVGSRGYYGYTF.

The chain couples TRBV5-6 to TRBJ2-2, with 7 bases lining up with TRBD1. CDR3 length: 13 amino acids. CDR1 SGHDT and CDR2 YYEEEE come from the germline V gene. The junction had 3 bases not matched to a gene; V was cut back by 4 bases and J by 6 bases. DNA of the CDR3: TGTGCCAGCAGCCCTACAGGGGCCGGGGAGCTGTTTTTT. Translating it yields CASSPTGAGELFF.

CDR3 DNA: TGTGCCAGCAGTCTTAACCGGGACAGGGTCTACGAGCAGTACTTC. Translating gives CASSLNRDRVYEQYF. The chain employs TRBV6-6 and TRBJ2-7, with 9 bases identical to TRBD1. V was pared by 5 bases and J by 3 bases, with 8 bases of the junction left unmatched. This CDR3 has 15 amino acids. Germline V lookup: CDR1 MNHNY, CDR2 SVGAGI (reference sequence).

The chain recombines TRBV30 with TRBJ1-2, with a weak D call TRBD1 (5 bases). Per germline, CDR1 GTSNPN and CDR2 SVGIG (reference sequence). The CDR3 covers 11 residues. The germline V and J ends were trimmed by 2 bases and 5 bases, with 6 bases remaining between them. The DNA for the CDR3 is TGTGCCTGGAGTCAGGGATATGGCTACACCTTC. Protein product: CAWSQGYGYTF.

This clone was observed a handful of times. The chain carries TRBV5-6 and TRBJ1-1, with 11 bases lining up with TRBD1. The germline V gene encodes CDR1 SGHDT and CDR2 YYEEEE. The CDR3 contains 18 residues. Trimming removed 5 bases from V and 0 bases from J; junction bases left unmatched: 12. The CDR3 here is CASSGQGAGENMNTEAFF. DNA for the CDR3: TGTGCCAGCAGTGGACAGGGGGCAGGGGAGAATATGAACACTGAAGCTTTCTTT.

The chain has TRBV29-1 and TRBJ1-2; a weak D match, TRBD1 (5 bases). Trimming removed 6 bases at V and 3 bases at J, with 14 bases between. This CDR3 is built from 13 residues. Germline V gene data show CDR1 as SQVTM and CDR2 as ANQGSEA. CDR3 residues: CSVVRTPDYGYTF. DNA for the CDR3: TGCAGCGTCGTAAGGACACCCGACTATGGCTACACCTTC.

The J gene is TRBJ2-2, the V gene TRBV7-3; 14 nucleotides align to TRBD2. Looked up from germline, CDR1 is SGHTA and CDR2 is FQGTGA. V was clipped by 4 bases and J by 4 bases; unmatched bases: 2. The CDR3 covers 16 residues. CDR3 coding DNA: TGTGCCAGCAGCTCCGGACTAGCGGGAGGCACCGGGGAGCTGTTTTTT. It specifies CASSSGLAGGTGELFF.

This clone has just a few counts. The V call is TRBV30, the J call TRBJ1-1; weak D call: TRBD1 (6 bases). Germline V gene data show CDR1 as GTSNPN and CDR2 as SVGIG (reference sequence). V was trimmed by 4 bases and J by 8 bases, leaving 11 bases between them. The CDR3 length is 11 residues. The CDR3 spells CAWTGEWEAFF. The CDR3 DNA is TGTGCCTGGACAGGGGAGTGGGAAGCTTTCTTT.

The chain uses TRBV11-2 and TRBJ1-5, with a tentative D call TRBD1 (6 bases). Germline loops: CDR1 SGHAT, CDR2 FQNNGV. The CDR3 is made up of 13 amino acids. V dropped 5 bases and J dropped 7 bases, with 12 bases sitting between them. The CDR3 DNA reads TGTGCCAGCAGCCCCGGGAGGGGGCAGCCCCAGCATTTT. Its protein product is CASSPGRGQPQHF.

J is TRBJ1-5 and V is TRBV7-2, with TRBD1 as a possible D gene (6 bases). The CDR3 extends over 12 amino acids. Trimming took off 2 bases at V and 11 bases at J, with 10 bases between the two ends. Germline V gene sequence: CDR1 SGHTA, CDR2 FQGNSA. The CDR3 DNA reads TGTGCCAGCAGCTTATCTACAGGGACCCAGCATTTT. Its protein product is CASSLSTGTQHF.

The J gene is TRBJ2-3, the V gene TRBV7-2; D gene ambiguous. Per the germline V gene, CDR1 is SGHTA and CDR2 is FQGNSA. The CDR3 is 15 amino acids. V lost 0 bases to trimming and J lost 5 bases, with 12 bases between them. The CDR3 loop is CASSLAASPQDTQYF. The CDR3 coding sequence is TGTGCCAGCAGCTTAGCTGCTAGTCCCCAAGATACGCAGTATTTT.

The V and J genes are TRBV18 and TRBJ2-2, with D perhaps TRBD1 (6 bases). V lost 2 bases and J 0 bases, leaving 13 bases between the germline ends. This CDR3 contains 17 residues. Germline CDR1 is KGHSH and CDR2 is LQKENI. As DNA, the CDR3 is TGTGCCAGCTCACCAGCGGGCAGGGGAACGAACACCGGGGAGCTGTTTTTT. This sequence encodes CASSPAGRGTNTGELFF.

The rearrangement links TRBV11-2 to TRBJ1-5, with D hard to call. CDR1 and CDR2 (germline): SGHAT, FQNNGV. Trimming removed 0 bases at V and 6 bases at J, with 12 bases between. This CDR3 spans 15 amino acids. The CDR3 region is CASSLEPGSGQPQHF. CDR3 nucleotides: TGTGCCAGCAGCTTAGAGCCCGGGAGTGGTCAGCCCCAGCATTTT.

This chain connects TRBV19 to TRBJ1-4; weak D call: TRBD1 (5 bases). V shed 5 bases and J shed 11 bases, with 12 bases lying between them. Germline assignment: CDR1 LNHDA and CDR2 SQIVND (reference sequence). The CDR3 contains 12 residues. The CDR3 reads CASSPREGKLFF. In nucleotides, the CDR3 is TGTGCCAGTAGTCCCAGGGAGGGGAAACTGTTTTTT.

CDR3 nucleotides: TGCGCCAGCAGACTGACAGGGACAGGGAAAGGGAACACTGAAGCTTTCTTT. Translated, it gives CASRLTGTGKGNTEAFF. The chain couples TRBV5-1 to TRBJ1-1, with TRBD1 matching over 9 bases. Per germline, CDR1 SGHRS and CDR2 YFSETQ. The CDR3 is 17 amino acids. V gave up 5 bases and J gave up 1 base; unmatched junction bases: 12.

The rearrangement joins TRBV7-9 to TRBJ1-6; possible D gene TRBD1, 5 bases. The V end was cut by 4 bases, the J end by 7 bases, with 11 bases between. The V gene's germline CDR1 is SEHNR and CDR2 FQNEAQ (reference sequence). This CDR3 spans 14 amino acids. The CDR3 bases are TGTGCCAGCAGCTCCAGGGTTCTGAATTCACCCCTCCACTTT. Translating gives CASSSRVLNSPLHF.

The chain combines TRBV5-1 with TRBJ2-7; D might be TRBD1 (5 bases). Trimming took 0 bases from V and 5 from J, leaving 18 bases between them. The germline V gene encodes CDR1 SGHRS and CDR2 YFSETQ. CDR3 length: 16 residues. The CDR3 nucleotides are TGCGCCAGCAGCTTGGCCCCCAGGGCCGAGGCCCACGAGCAGTACTTC. Translated: CASSLAPRAEAHEQYF.

This clone occurred a few times. The chain is built from TRBV5-1 and TRBJ2-3, with D maybe TRBD2 (6 bases). The V end lost 3 bases, the J end lost 2 bases, and 16 bases lay between the germline ends. CDR1 is SGHRS, CDR2 YFSETQ, per germline. The CDR3 has 16 amino acids. CDR3 sequence: CASSWGDLPSTDTQYF. CDR3 coding DNA: TGCGCCAGCAGCTGGGGGGACTTGCCATCCACAGATACGCAGTATTTT.

This clone was seen a single time. The V gene is TRBV6-6, the J gene TRBJ2-7; D possibly corresponds to TRBD2 (5 bases). Trimming left V 4 bases short and J 2 bases short, with 12 bases between. Germline CDR1 MNHNY, CDR2 SVGAGI (reference sequence). CDR3 length: 14 amino acids. CDR3 sequence: CASSWGDGPYEQYF. CDR3 nucleotide sequence: TGTGCCAGCAGTTGGGGAGACGGACCCTACGAGCAGTACTTC.

This clone was seen a single time. The CDR3 DNA follows: TGTGCCAGTAGTATTGAAGGTCCGGGGGGGCCCCAGCATTTT. Residues: CASSIEGPGGPQHF. The chain recombines TRBV19 with TRBJ1-5; possibly TRBD1 for D (5 bases). The V gene lost 3 bases and the J gene lost 9 bases, with 15 bases spanning the gap. Germline assignment: CDR1 LNHDA and CDR2 SQIVND (reference sequence). The CDR3 totals 14 residues.

This chain connects TRBV10-2 to TRBJ2-7, with TRBD2 matching over 7 bases. The CDR3 is made up of 14 amino acids. With 2 bases clipped from V and 3 bases from J, the junction kept 4 bases outside the gene matches. Germline CDR1 and CDR2: WSHSY and SAAADI. Here the CDR3 reads CASSEGGRGYEQYF. The CDR3, as DNA: TGCGCCAGCAGTGAGGGCGGGAGAGGCTACGAGCAGTACTTC.

Here the CDR3 reads CAWSPTVNTEAFF. The CDR3, as DNA: TGTGCCTGGAGTCCCACAGTAAACACTGAAGCTTTCTTT. The gene calls are TRBV30 and TRBJ1-1; D gene ambiguous. This CDR3 region has 13 residues. Per the germline V gene, CDR1 is GTSNPN and CDR2 is SVGIG (reference sequence). V dropped 2 bases and J dropped 2 bases, with 9 bases sitting between them.